The 26 T cell receptor beta chains below all came from one sample that was sequenced in a study of blood T cell repertoires in COVID-19. Assay used: immunoSEQ multiplex PCR; TCRdb lists only in-frame clones, some missing. The table has under 250,000 clones, roughly 84% seen once. The source material was peripheral blood. The receptor source for this set is a man aged 45 to 65 with active or convalescent COVID-19.

The chain joins TRBV28 to TRBJ1-2; D remains ambiguous. Germline V gene sequence: CDR1 MDHEN, CDR2 SYDVKM. The CDR3 consists of 12 residues. This CDR3 reads CASWAINYGYTF. The CDR3 DNA follows: TGTGCGTCTTGGGCCATTAACTATGGCTACACCTTC.

The genes are TRBV19 and TRBJ1-1; 7 bases align to TRBD1. The trim removed 6 bases at V and 0 bases at J, leaving 4 bases unmatched. CDR1 and CDR2 from the germline V gene are LNHDA and SQIVND (reference sequence). The CDR3 consists of 14 residues. As DNA, the CDR3 is TGTGCCAGTAGATGGCAGGGGGTGAACACTGAAGCTTTCTTT. The encoded protein is CASRWQGVNTEAFF.

Comment on this clone: Other DNA variants within this sample encode the same CDR3. The chain has TRBV5-1 and TRBJ1-6; D is undetermined. CDR1 SGHRS and CDR2 YFSETQ come from the germline V gene. V lost 0 bases, J lost 7 bases, and 5 bases lay in between. This CDR3 spans 13 amino acids. This CDR3 reads CASSLVRNSPLHF. The CDR3 nucleotides are TGCGCCAGCAGCTTGGTGAGAAATTCACCCCTCCACTTT.

The chain joins TRBV28 to TRBJ2-7; D not certain. There are 14 residues in the CDR3. The V end was cut by 6 bases, the J end by 2 bases, with 14 bases between. Germline assignment: CDR1 MDHEN and CDR2 SYDVKM. The CDR3 region is CASSLLMPTYEQYF. The CDR3 nucleotides are TGTGCCAGCAGCCTACTGATGCCAACCTACGAGCAGTACTTC.

V and J are TRBV4-1 and TRBJ2-1, with a possible D match to TRBD2 (6 bases). The ends were cut back, 1 base at V and 6 bases at J, with 10 bases in the middle. Germline-derived CDR1 and CDR2 are MGHRA and YSYEKL. The CDR3 spans 14 residues. CDR3 region: CASSQAWGVNEQFF. CDR3 bases: TGCGCCAGCAGCCAAGCCTGGGGGGTCAATGAGCAGTTCTTC.

The chain combines TRBV5-1 with TRBJ2-5; D is perhaps TRBD1 (5 bases). Between the trimmed V and J ends, which lost 3 bases and 3 bases, there was a span of 12 bases. There are 14 residues in the CDR3. CDR1 SGHRS and CDR2 YFSETQ come from the germline V gene. The DNA of the CDR3 is TGCGCCAGCAGCTCTCAGGGTGGGGAAGAGACCCAGTACTTC. Protein sequence: CASSSQGGEETQYF.

This chain joins TRBV21-1 and TRBJ1-4; the table names TRBD1, a call not compared with the DNA. TRBV21-1 is annotated as a pseudogene. This CDR3 comprises 17 residues. As DNA, the CDR3 is TGTGCCAGCAGCAAAGGTTACATTTCTGCTGTTAATGAAAAACTGTTTTTT. Protein product: CASSKGYISAVNEKLFF.

This chain connects TRBV27 to TRBJ1-2, with 9 bases lining up with TRBD1. This CDR3 comprises 15 residues. V shed 2 bases and J 6 bases; nucleotides not matched to a gene: 7. Germline CDR1 and CDR2: MNHEY and SMNVEV (reference sequence). CDR3 in DNA: TGTGCCAGCAGTTTACAGGGGACAGGGATCCATGGCTACACCTTC. As protein: CASSLQGTGIHGYTF.

The V and J genes are TRBV20-1 and TRBJ1-2; D possibly corresponds to TRBD1 (5 bases). The CDR3 covers 13 residues. The V end was cut by 3 bases, the J end by 2 bases, with 10 bases between. CDR1 is DFQATT, CDR2 SNEGSKA, per germline (reference sequence). CDR3 sequence reads: CSASQRGNYGYTF. The CDR3 bases are TGCAGTGCTAGTCAAAGGGGCAACTATGGCTACACCTTC.

The chain is built from TRBV27 and TRBJ1-1, with D possibly being TRBD1 (6 bases). Trimming left V 3 bases short and J 5 bases short, with 19 bases between. This CDR3 comprises 16 residues. Germline CDR1 is MNHEY and CDR2 is SMNVEV (reference sequence). DNA for the CDR3: TGTGCCAGCAGTTTCCTAGACGGAGGGAGGGGGACTGAAGCTTTCTTT. Amino acid sequence: CASSFLDGGRGTEAFF.

This clone was observed a single time. The chain employs TRBV6-1 and TRBJ1-5; D gene ambiguous. The CDR3 loop spans 13 amino acids. The germline V gene encodes CDR1 MNHNS and CDR2 SASEGT. Trimming cost V 0 bases and J 7 bases, with 7 bases left between them. The CDR3 DNA reads TGTGCCAGCAGTGAAGCTAGTGCCCAGCCCCAGCATTTT. It is translated as CASSEASAQPQHF.

The chain combines TRBV5-6 with TRBJ1-4, with D possibly TRBD1 on 6 matching bases. CDR3 length: 15 residues. Trimming cost V 3 bases and J 0 bases, with 9 bases left between them. Germline V gene lookup returns CDR1 SGHDT and CDR2 YYEEEE. CDR3 nucleotide sequence: TGTGCCAGCAGCTGGGGGCAGTCAACTAATGAAAAACTGTTTTTT. As protein: CASSWGQSTNEKLFF.

The sample holds a few counts of this clone. The rearrangement links TRBV7-9 to TRBJ2-2; TRBD1 is a possible D gene (6 bases). CDR1 is SEHNR, CDR2 FQNEAQ, per germline (reference sequence). The CDR3 consists of 19 residues. Deletions cut 2 bases from V and 1 base from J, with 20 bases between. The CDR3 is CASSLWQGRRVGNTGELFF. The CDR3 coding sequence is TGTGCCAGCAGCTTATGGCAGGGGCGCAGGGTTGGGAACACCGGGGAGCTGTTTTTT.

The rearrangement links TRBV29-1 to TRBJ1-2, with D maybe TRBD1 (6 bases). V dropped 7 bases and J dropped 3 bases, with 18 bases sitting between them. The V gene's germline CDR1 is SQVTM and CDR2 ANQGSEA. The CDR3 is made up of 14 amino acids. The CDR3 nucleotides are TGCAGCGCCGGGACATCCCACGGGGACTATGGCTACACCTTC. It encodes CSAGTSHGDYGYTF. Full variable domain (remainder filled in from reference TRBV29-1 and TRBJ1-2): SAVISQKPSRDICQRGTSLTIQCQVDSQVTMMFWYRQQPGQSLTLIATANQGSEATYESGFVIDKFPISRPNLTFSTLTVSNMSPEDSSIYLCSAGTSHGDYGYTFGSGTRLTVV.

This chain links TRBV12-3 or TRBV12-4 with TRBJ1-1, with D tentatively TRBD1 (5 bases). The V end lost 6 bases, the J end lost 11 bases, and 19 bases lay between the germline ends. The CDR3 covers 13 residues. CDR3 amino acids: CASREGMTDWAFF. CDR3 DNA: TGTGCCAGCAGGGAGGGAATGACAGATTGGGCTTTCTTT.

The J gene is TRBJ1-1, the V gene TRBV5-4; 7 bases match TRBD1. CDR3 size: 14 residues. Per germline, CDR1 SGHNT and CDR2 YYREEE (reference sequence). The V segment lost 3 bases and the J segment 1 base; nucleotides outside the gene matches: 3. The CDR3 DNA is TGTGCCAGCAGCTCATGGGACAGGAACACTGAAGCTTTCTTT. The encoded protein is CASSSWDRNTEAFF.

V and J are TRBV28 and TRBJ2-7; 8 nucleotides align to TRBD1. The germline CDR1 and CDR2 sequences are MDHEN and SYDVKM. V lost 6 bases and J lost 3; bases outside the gene matches: 7. The CDR3 is 14 residues long. CDR3 coding DNA: TGTGCCAGCAGAGCCGCCGGGACAGGCTACGAGCAGTACTTC. Its translation: CASRAAGTGYEQYF. Variable domain in full (rest from reference TRBV28 and TRBJ2-7): DVKVTQSSRYLVKRTGEKVFLECVQDMDHENMFWYRQDPGLGLRLIYFSYDVKMKEKGDIPEGYSVSREKKERFSLILESASTNQTSMYLCASRAAGTGYEQYFGPGTRLTVT.

The chain employs TRBV3-1 (or the pseudogene TRBV3-2) and TRBJ2-5, with 13 bases aligning to TRBD2. The germline gives CDR1 LGHDT, CDR2 YNNKEL (reference sequence). The CDR3 consists of 15 residues. Germline trimming cut 4 bases from V and 5 bases from J; bases unmatched to any gene: 4. The CDR3 region has the DNA TGTGCCAGCAGCCTCGGACTAGCGGGGGAGGAGACCCAGTACTTC. This translates into CASSLGLAGEETQYF.

The chain carries TRBV30 and TRBJ2-5, with D possibly being TRBD2 (7 bases). The CDR3 spans 13 residues. Germline lookup yields CDR1 GTSNPN and CDR2 SVGIG (reference sequence). Trimming left V 0 bases short and J 5 bases short, with 10 bases between. The CDR3 here is CAWSVGGVETQYF. The CDR3 DNA reads TGTGCCTGGAGTGTAGGGGGGGTGGAGACCCAGTACTTC.

The chain combines TRBV5-1 with TRBJ2-7; possible D gene TRBD2, 6 bases. From germline, CDR1 is SGHRS and CDR2 YFSETQ. The CDR3 has 12 amino acids. The ends were cut back, 2 bases at V and 6 bases at J, with 9 bases in the middle. The CDR3 DNA follows: TGCGCCAGCAGCTTTGGGGGGTCCGAGCAGTACTTC. It encodes CASSFGGSEQYF.

The chain recombines TRBV7-2 with TRBJ2-7; 9 positions match TRBD1. CDR3 length: 13 amino acids. CDR1 SGHTA and CDR2 FQGNSA come from the germline V gene. V gave up 5 bases and J gave up 5 bases; unmatched junction bases: 4. The CDR3 loop reads CASSLGQGHEQYF. In nucleotides, the CDR3 is TGTGCCAGCAGCCTGGGACAGGGCCACGAGCAGTACTTC.

V gene TRBV9 combines with J gene TRBJ2-2; 9 positions match TRBD2. The CDR3 consists of 17 residues. V lost 3 bases, J lost 6 bases, and 12 bases stayed unmatched. The germline V gene encodes CDR1 SGDLS and CDR2 YYNGEE. The CDR3 sequence is CASSEGPSGTSPGELFF. The CDR3 bases are TGTGCCAGCAGCGAGGGACCATCCGGGACTAGCCCCGGGGAGCTGTTTTTT.

This clone was seen repeatedly, ten times or more. The chain recombines TRBV5-6 with TRBJ1-2, with 8 nucleotides matching TRBD1. The junction had 2 bases not matched to a gene; V was cut back by 5 bases and J by 2 bases. CDR3 size: 13 residues. The V gene's germline CDR1 is SGHDT and CDR2 YYEEEE. CDR3 DNA: TGTGCCAGCAGGGGACAGGTCAACTATGGCTACACCTTC. Protein product: CASRGQVNYGYTF.

This clone was seen only once. V usage is TRBV27 and J usage is TRBJ1-2; 7 nucleotides align to TRBD1. The junction had 7 bases not matched to a gene; V was cut back by 1 base and J by 2 bases. Germline loops: CDR1 MNHEY, CDR2 SMNVEV (reference sequence). The CDR3 runs 16 residues. In nucleotides, the CDR3 is TGTGCCAGCAGTTTATGGGCAGGGGGGAAGAACTATGGCTACACCTTC. This encodes CASSLWAGGKNYGYTF.

The chain has TRBV18 and TRBJ1-3, with unresolved D. The CDR3 length is 16 residues. The germline V and J ends were trimmed by 3 bases and 2 bases, with 14 bases remaining between them. Germline V lookup: CDR1 KGHSH, CDR2 LQKENI. CDR3 residues: CASSPGLFQAGNTIYF. The CDR3 coding sequence is TGTGCCAGCTCACCTGGACTGTTCCAGGCTGGAAACACCATATATTTT.

This sequence joins TRBV10-3 and TRBJ2-7; D is perhaps TRBD2 (5 bases). The CDR3 contains 16 residues. The V end lost 0 bases, the J end lost 3 bases, and 15 bases lay between the germline ends. Germline CDR1 and CDR2: ENHRY and SYGVKD. The CDR3 is CAISESWTPPGYEQYF. The CDR3 bases are TGTGCCATCAGTGAGTCGTGGACTCCACCAGGCTACGAGCAGTACTTC.